The clone carrying this T cell receptor beta chain was recorded once. Assay: immunoSEQ multiplex PCR; the TCRdb copy retains only in-frame clones and omits some. Counted here are 75,000 to 100,000 clones, around nine tenths occurring once; the ten biggest clones make up 0.55% to 0.8%. The data belong to a study of OX40 agonist ivuxolimab in advanced cancers. The sample here was CD4+ or CD8+ T cells sorted from blood, taken in a trial of the OX40 agonist ivuxolimab. This receptor was taken from an adult with an advanced solid tumor such as melanoma, head and neck, liver or kidney cancer.

The CDR3 reads CASSKTEQETQYF. CDR3 coding DNA: TGCGCCAGCAGCAAGACAGAACAAGAGACCCAGTACTTC. This chain uses TRBV5-1 with TRBJ2-5; tentative D call: TRBD1 (5 bases). CDR3 length: 13 residues. V was shortened by 4 bases and J by 2 bases, with 9 bases between the two germline ends. Germline CDR1 and CDR2: SGHRS and YFSETQ.